This is a list of T cell receptor beta chains from one sample in a study of blood T cell repertoires in COVID-19. The assay was immunoSEQ multiplex PCR, and TCRdb's table has in-frame clones only and misses some. Among over 55,000 clones listed, roughly 80% were seen once. The specimen sequenced was peripheral blood. The source of these receptors is a human donor in a cohort sampled during active COVID-19. The CDR3 runs from the conserved cysteine through the conserved F or W. Clone size is shown for a subset of rows, as once, few, many or a class of expanded clone.

CDR3 protein,clone size,V gene,CDR3 length,J gene
CASSRGAAHEQYF,.,TRBV7-3,13,TRBJ2-7
CASSLLAGEAFF,.,TRBV3-1/TRBV3-2,12,TRBJ1-1
CASSSGGPRQNYGYTF,.,TRBV5-5,16,TRBJ1-2
CASSLVGTGSNSPLHF,.,TRBV5-1,16,TRBJ1-6
CASIAGGPGANVLTF,.,TRBV6-5,15,TRBJ2-6
CASSLRTSGGRNEQFF,.,TRBV7-2,16,TRBJ2-1
CASSKFQGAWETQYF,once,TRBV7-9,15,TRBJ2-5
CASSLRLAGGSGQETQYF,.,TRBV5-5,18,TRBJ2-5
CAWSHKGGNQPQHF,.,TRBV30,14,TRBJ1-5
CASSRGQGGGDEQFF,many,TRBV9,15,TRBJ2-1
CASSGVGQGQYF,.,TRBV2,12,TRBJ2-5
CASVAVRQGGTEAFF,few,TRBV6-5,15,TRBJ1-1
CASSTWTTAGTGELFF,.,TRBV7-3,16,TRBJ2-2
CASSLALLQGYNEQFF,.,TRBV11-2,16,TRBJ2-1
CASGRGVTDTQYF,.,TRBV28,13,TRBJ2-3
CASRGRGYNSPLHF,.,TRBV2,14,TRBJ1-6
CASSKSGAIYNEQFF,.,TRBV11-3,15,TRBJ2-1
CASSRGWDRYQPQHF,.,TRBV6-2/TRBV6-3,15,TRBJ1-5
CASSQGGEAFF,.,TRBV3-1/TRBV3-2,11,TRBJ1-1
CASSSHVGLVGGNTIYF,.,TRBV7-9,17,TRBJ1-3
CAWRQGLSGSPLHF,.,TRBV30,14,TRBJ1-6
CASEGSGVSNQPQHF,.,TRBV2,15,TRBJ1-5
CASRGLAGATYEQYF,.,TRBV27,15,TRBJ2-7
CASSPDRGGNQPQHF,.,TRBV6-5,15,TRBJ1-5
CASSQVPGSDGYTF,.,TRBV3-1/TRBV3-2,14,TRBJ1-2
CASSAGGVRGNTIYF,once,TRBV2,15,TRBJ1-3
CASRLGQQDPLHF,.,TRBV12-3/TRBV12-4,13,TRBJ1-6